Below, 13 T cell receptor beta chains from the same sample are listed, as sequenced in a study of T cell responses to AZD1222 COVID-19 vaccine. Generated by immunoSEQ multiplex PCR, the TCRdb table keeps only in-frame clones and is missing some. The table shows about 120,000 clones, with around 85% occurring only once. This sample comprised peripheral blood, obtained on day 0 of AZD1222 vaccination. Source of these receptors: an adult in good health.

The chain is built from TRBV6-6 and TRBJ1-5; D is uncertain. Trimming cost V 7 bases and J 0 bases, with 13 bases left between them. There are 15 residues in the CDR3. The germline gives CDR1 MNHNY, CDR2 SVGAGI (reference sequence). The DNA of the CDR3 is TGTGCCAGCATCGGGCAGACCTTTAGCAATCAGCCCCAGCATTTT. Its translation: CASIGQTFSNQPQHF.

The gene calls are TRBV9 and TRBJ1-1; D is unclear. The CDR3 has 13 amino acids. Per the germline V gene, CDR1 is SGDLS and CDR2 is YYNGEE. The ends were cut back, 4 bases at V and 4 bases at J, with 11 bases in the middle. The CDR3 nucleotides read TGTGCCAGCAGCCCCGGAAGAGGCACTGAAGCTTTCTTT. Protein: CASSPGRGTEAFF.

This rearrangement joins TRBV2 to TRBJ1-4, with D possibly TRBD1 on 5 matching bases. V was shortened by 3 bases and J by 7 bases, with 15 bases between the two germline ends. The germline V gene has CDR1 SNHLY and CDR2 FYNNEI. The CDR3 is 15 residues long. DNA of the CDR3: TGTGCCAGCAGTGAGGAGGCATTGAGGGGTGAAAAACTGTTTTTT. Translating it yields CASSEEALRGEKLFF.

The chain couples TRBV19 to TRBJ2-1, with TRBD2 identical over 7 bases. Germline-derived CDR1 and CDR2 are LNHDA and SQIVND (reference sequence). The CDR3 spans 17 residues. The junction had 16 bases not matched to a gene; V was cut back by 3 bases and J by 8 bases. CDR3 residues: CASSIVAAGERRHEQFF. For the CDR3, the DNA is TGTGCCAGTAGTATTGTGGCGGCGGGGGAACGACGCCATGAGCAGTTCTTC.

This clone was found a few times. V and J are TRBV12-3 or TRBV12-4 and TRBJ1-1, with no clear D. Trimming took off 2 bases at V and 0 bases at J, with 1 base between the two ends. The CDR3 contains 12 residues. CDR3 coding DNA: TGTGCCAGCAGTTTAATGAACACTGAAGCTTTCTTT. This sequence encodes CASSLMNTEAFF.

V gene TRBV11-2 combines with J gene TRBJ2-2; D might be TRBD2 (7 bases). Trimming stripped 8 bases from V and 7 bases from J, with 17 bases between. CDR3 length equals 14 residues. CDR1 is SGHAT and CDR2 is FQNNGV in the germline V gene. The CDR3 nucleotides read TGTGCCAGCTGTGAGGGGGGGCGGATCGGGGAGCTGTTTTTT. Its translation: CASCEGGRIGELFF.

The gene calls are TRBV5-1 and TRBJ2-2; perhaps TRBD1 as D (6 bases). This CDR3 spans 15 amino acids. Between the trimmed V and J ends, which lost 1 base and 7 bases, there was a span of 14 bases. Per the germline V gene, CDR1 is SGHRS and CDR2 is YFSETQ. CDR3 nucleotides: TGCGCCAGCAGCTTGTTTGGGGGCGCGGGCGGGGAGCTGTTTTTT. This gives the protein CASSLFGGAGGELFF.

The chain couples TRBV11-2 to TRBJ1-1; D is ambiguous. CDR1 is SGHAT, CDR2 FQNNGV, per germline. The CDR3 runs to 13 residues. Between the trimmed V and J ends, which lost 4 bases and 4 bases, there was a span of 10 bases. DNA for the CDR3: TGTGCCAGCAGCTCCCAACGGGGCACTGAAGCTTTCTTT. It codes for CASSSQRGTEAFF.

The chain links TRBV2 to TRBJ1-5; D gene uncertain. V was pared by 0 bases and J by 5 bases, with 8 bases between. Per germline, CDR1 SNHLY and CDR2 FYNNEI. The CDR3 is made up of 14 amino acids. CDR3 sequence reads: CASSEAAAYQPQHF. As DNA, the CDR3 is TGTGCCAGCAGTGAAGCGGCAGCTTATCAGCCCCAGCATTTT.

CDR3 loop: CASSTQGGGSDTQYF. Written as DNA, the CDR3 is TGTGCCAGCAGCACACAAGGGGGCGGGTCAGATACGCAGTATTTT. The J gene is TRBJ2-3, the V gene TRBV11-3; TRBD1 matches at 7 bases. This CDR3 contains 15 residues. Trimming at V came to 5 bases and at J to 4 bases, leaving 9 bases not matched to a gene. Germline V gene sequence: CDR1 SGHNT, CDR2 YENEEA.

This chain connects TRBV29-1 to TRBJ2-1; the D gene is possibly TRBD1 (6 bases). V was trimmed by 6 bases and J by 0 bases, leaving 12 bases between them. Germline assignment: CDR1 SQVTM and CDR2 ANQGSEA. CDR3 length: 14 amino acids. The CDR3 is CSVIRGRSYNEQFF. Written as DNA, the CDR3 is TGCAGCGTCATCAGGGGCCGCTCCTACAATGAGCAGTTCTTC.

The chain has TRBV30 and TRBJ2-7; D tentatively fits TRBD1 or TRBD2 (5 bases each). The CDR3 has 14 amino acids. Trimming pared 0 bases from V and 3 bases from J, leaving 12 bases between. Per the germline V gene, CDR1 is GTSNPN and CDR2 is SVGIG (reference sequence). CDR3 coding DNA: TGTGCCTGGAGTGTGGGGCTAGCTGGCTACGAGCAGTACTTC. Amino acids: CAWSVGLAGYEQYF. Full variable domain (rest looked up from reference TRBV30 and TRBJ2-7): SQTIHQWPATLVQPVGSPLSLECTVEGTSNPNLYWYRQAAGRGLQLLFYSVGIGQISSEVPQNLSASRPQDRQFILSSKKLLLSDSGFYLCAWSVGLAGYEQYFGPGTRLTVT.

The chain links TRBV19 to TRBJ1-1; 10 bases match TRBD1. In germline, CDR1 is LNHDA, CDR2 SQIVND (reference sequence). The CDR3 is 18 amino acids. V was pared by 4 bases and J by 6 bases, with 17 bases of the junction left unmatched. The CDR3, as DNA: TGTGCCAGTAGTAAATTAAGACAGGGGGCCCTTCAGGTGGCTGAAGCTTTCTTT. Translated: CASSKLRQGALQVAEAFF.